The present entry profiles one T cell receptor beta chain with its context. The PCR contained 60 Vbeta and 13 Jbeta primers. Clones were sequenced by immunoSEQ multiplex PCR, and TCRdb holds only the in-frame ones, with some missing. The sample carries 84,000 or so clones, 76% recorded once. The junction had 2 bases not matched to a gene; V was cut back by 2 bases and J by 3 bases. The CDR3 sequence is 14 residues long. CDR1 LNHDA and CDR2 SQIVND come from the germline V gene (reference sequence). These data are taken from a study of cytomegalovirus exposure and HLA in healthy donors. This TCR derives from a male donor in good health and CMV-seronegative. The sequencing sample was made of PBMCs. V gene TRBV19 combines with J gene TRBJ2-7, with 9 bases lining up with TRBD1. CDR3 DNA sequence: TGTGCCAGTAGTATACCGGGACAGGGCTACGAGCAGTACTTC. Translation gives CASSIPGQGYEQYF.